This T cell receptor beta chain was captured by sequencing in a study of shared clonotypes between healthy human individuals (dated by TCRdb to about 2020). Some background on the complete study: A few men and a couple of women, aged 18 to 49 years, made up the cohort. Per donor, three plates each were used for CD4 naive and CD4 memory, two for CD8 naive, and one for CD8 memory. To estimate repertoire size and how much clonotype sharing occurs between individuals, the study deeply sequenced the blood TCR repertoires of five healthy adults. Libraries were prepared and TCR repertoires were sequenced by different laboratories using diverse techniques, in order to increase sequencing depth and limit assay-specific biases. Per donor, leukapheresis produced somewhere between about 0.8 and 9 billion PBMCs.

From the cysteine up to the phenylalanine, the CDR3 has a length of 16 residues. Only the CDR3 region is kept as DNA, spanning 48 bases read in frame from base 1. V trim: 3 bases; J trim: 6 bases; unmatched bases: 11. CDR1 and CDR2 were assigned from the germline V gene as MGHRA and YSYEKL. Using the deep immunoSEQ assay, multiplex PCR amplified TCR CDR3 regions from genomic DNA. Extracted genomic DNA from each cell subset was distributed evenly across all wells of several immunoSEQ 96-well plates, and each plate was treated as a replicate. For sorted subsets, each replicate PCR was loaded with about 0.2 ug genomic DNA, equivalent to 30,000 or so T cell genomes. Purified libraries were measured with a Qubit 3.0 fluorometer, size-checked on a Bioanalyzer 2100, and measured again with the KAPA Library Quantification kit. Every immunoSEQ 96-well plate was sequenced on a dedicated single-read 150-cycle Illumina NextSeq 550 flow cell. Regarding the original processing steps: Because the immunoSEQ output held only junctional sequences and lacked quality scores, the filtering could not match the filtering applied to full-length reads. Sequences were annotated with PyIR, a Python wrapper for IgBLAST v1.9, and V/J genes and CDR3 were assigned using IMGT germline references. Any read was removed if the V/J assignment was weak (E-value above 1e-6), the CDR3 was missing, or the read contained stop codons, out-of-frame junctions, or ambiguous translated residues. A V3J clonotype was defined by an identical inferred V gene, J gene, and CDR3 amino acid sequence. Percentage overlap between repertoires was calculated by dividing the number of shared unique clonotypes by the size of the smaller repertoire. Repertoire richness was assessed with RTK rarefaction, the Chao1 estimator, and Recon v2.1 estimates of unobserved clonotypes. Generation probabilities for all TCRbeta clonotypes obtained by the gDNA method from a handful of donors were computed using OLGA. TCRdb holds this immuneACCESS table with in-frame rearrangements only. Some clones are missing; in checked studies, unresolved V genes explain under half, and the rest has no known cause. V and J calls and clone size come straight from that table; D and trimming were deduced from the DNA. Across this sample there are more than 150,000 clones, with 90% to 95% seen only once. The top ten clonotypes cover 0.067% of the sample.

The full study reports these points: Incomplete sequencing was indicated by rarefaction of sorted-subset datasets, despite the large sequencing depth. Based on pairwise subsampling, the degree of clonotype sharing among donors was expected to be affected by sequencing depth. The genetic and exposure-history diversity represented was limited by the small number of donors. Sampling was restricted to blood, and TCR repertoires in tissue are likely to differ from TCR repertoires in blood. Roughly 5% of naive CD4, around 4% of naive CD8, roughly 2.4% of memory CD4, and about 0.4% of memory CD8 clonotypes were shared across a few donors. Compared with non-shared clonotypes, clonotypes shared by all four sorted-subset donors had higher generation probabilities. Larger estimated clonotype richness was generally found for naive subsets than for memory subsets.

Donors were healthy HIV-negative adults with no recently reported acute infections or vaccinations. All donors were Caucasian adults living in Nashville, Tennessee, USA. CD4+ T cells were enriched by magnetic negative selection; naive cells were then positively selected on CD45RA, and the negative fraction formed the memory subset. After blood collection by leukapheresis, PBMCs were isolated using Ficoll-Histopaque density gradient centrifugation and then cryopreserved in the vapor phase of liquid nitrogen. Analytical flow cytometry was used to check the purity and quantity of every magnetically sorted T cell population. Genomic DNA was isolated from every sorted fraction and measured by UV absorbance on a Nanodrop 2000c. As to this clone: Its antigen is unknown. It has no much larger one-base neighbor in the sample; base qualities were not kept.

The receptor was derived from a woman in her thirties in good health. The sequencing input was naive CD4+ T cells sorted from blood. This specimen's cell subset or site label, per the study, means: CD45RA+ positively selected. Rearrangement joined TRBV4-1 to TRBJ2-7; 10 junctional bases match TRBD2. The DNA is as follows: TGCGCCAGCAGCCACAGTCTCCTAGCGGGAGAATCCGAGCAGTACTTC. The encoded protein is CASSHSLLAGESEQYF.